Shown below are 24 T cell receptor beta chains from a single sample sequenced in a study of blood T cell repertoires in COVID-19. TCRdb's copy holds only in-frame clones and misses some; the assay was immunoSEQ multiplex PCR. Among around 90,000 clones listed, roughly 80% were seen once. Material: peripheral blood. These receptors all come from a human donor in a cohort sampled during active COVID-19.

The V and J genes are TRBV29-1 and TRBJ1-2, with D possibly TRBD1 on 5 matching bases. The CDR3 spans 15 residues. Germline V CDR1 and CDR2: SQVTM, ANQGSEA. Trimming took off 7 bases at V and 2 bases at J, with 20 bases between the two ends. As DNA, the CDR3 is TGCAGCGCCCACACGGGGGGTGCTGGGAACTATGGCTACACCTTC. Translated: CSAHTGGAGNYGYTF.

J is TRBJ2-3 and V is TRBV7-2; D is uncertain. The V end was cut by 6 bases, the J end by 0 bases, with 4 bases between. The CDR3 sequence is 12 residues long. Germline V gene lookup returns CDR1 SGHTA and CDR2 FQGNSA. CDR3 in amino acids: CASRASTDTQYF. The CDR3, as DNA: TGTGCCAGCAGGGCTAGCACAGATACGCAGTATTTT.

The J gene is TRBJ2-6, the V gene TRBV24-1, with 10 nucleotides matching TRBD1. The germline CDR1 and CDR2 sequences are KGHDR and SFDVKD. V lost 2 bases and J lost 1; bases outside the gene matches: 4. This CDR3 has 18 residues. CDR3 amino acids: CATSDSDRGLSGANVLTF. The CDR3 DNA is TGTGCCACCAGTGATTCAGACAGGGGGCTTTCTGGGGCCAACGTCCTGACTTTC.

The chain joins TRBV14 to TRBJ2-3; D is ambiguous. The CDR3 has 13 residues. Per the germline V gene, CDR1 is SGHDN and CDR2 is FVKESK. V dropped 1 base and J dropped 8 bases, with 10 bases sitting between them. CDR3 residues: CASSQVPTFTQYF. The CDR3 nucleotides read TGTGCCAGCAGCCAAGTTCCGACTTTTACGCAGTATTTT. The whole variable domain, remainder taken from reference TRBV14 and TRBJ2-3, is EAGVTQFPSHSVIEKGQTVTLRCDPISGHDNLYWYRRVMGKEIKFLLHFVKESKQDESGMPNNRFLAERTGGTYSTLKVQPAELEDSGVYFCASSQVPTFTQYFGPGTRLTVL.

The J gene is TRBJ1-2, the V gene TRBV28; D is undetermined. Germline V gene lookup returns CDR1 MDHEN and CDR2 SYDVKM. The CDR3 covers 12 residues. V was cut by 6 bases and J by 6 bases, with 11 bases left in between. Here the CDR3 reads CASRRPWDGYTF. The CDR3 region has the DNA TGTGCCAGCAGGCGGCCCTGGGATGGCTACACCTTC.

The chain joins TRBV5-6 to TRBJ1-5; unclear D gene. CDR3 length: 14 residues. Trimming pared 3 bases from V and 1 base from J, leaving 8 bases between. Germline V lookup: CDR1 SGHDT, CDR2 YYEEEE. CDR3 sequence: CASSSPGSNQPQHF. The CDR3 coding sequence is TGTGCCAGCAGCTCTCCGGGGAGCAATCAGCCCCAGCATTTT.

V gene TRBV30 combines with J gene TRBJ1-3, with D possibly TRBD1 on 6 matching bases. The germline V gene encodes CDR1 GTSNPN and CDR2 SVGIG (reference sequence). There are 14 residues in the CDR3. V lost 4 bases and J lost 2, with 12 bases in between. This CDR3 is CAWKGGGPGNTIYF. CDR3 nucleotides: TGTGCCTGGAAAGGGGGGGGGCCTGGAAACACCATATATTTT.

The chain combines TRBV4-1 with TRBJ2-7, with a tentative D call TRBD1 (6 bases). The CDR3 sequence is 15 residues long. Per germline, CDR1 MGHRA and CDR2 YSYEKL. V was pared by 5 bases and J by 0 bases, with 14 bases between. This CDR3 reads CASSTPGAPSYEQYF. The CDR3, as DNA: TGCGCCAGCAGCACCCCAGGGGCCCCCTCCTACGAGCAGTACTTC.

The rearrangement uses TRBV4-1 and TRBJ1-2; weak D call: TRBD1 (6 bases). The CDR3 sequence is 13 residues long. Germline V gives CDR1 MGHRA, CDR2 YSYEKL. Trimming took 4 bases from V and 2 from J, leaving 8 bases between them. Written as DNA, the CDR3 is TGCGCCAGCAGCCGACAGGAGAACTATGGCTACACCTTC. Protein product: CASSRQENYGYTF.

The chain joins TRBV6-5 to TRBJ2-7; TRBD2 might be the D (6 bases). The length of the CDR3 is 15 residues. Between the trimmed V and J ends, which lost 0 bases and 0 bases, there was a span of 9 bases. Germline assignment: CDR1 MNHEY and CDR2 SVGAGI. CDR3 in amino acids: CASSYSSGTSYEQYF. CDR3 DNA: TGTGCCAGCAGTTACTCTAGCGGAACCTCCTACGAGCAGTACTTC.

J is TRBJ1-1 and V is TRBV29-1; D not certain. CDR3 length: 12 amino acids. The germline CDR1 and CDR2 sequences are SQVTM and ANQGSEA. The V end lost 5 bases, the J end lost 1 base, and 8 bases lay between the germline ends. As DNA, the CDR3 is TGCAGCGTTATCCGGGGGAACACTGAAGCTTTCTTT. Protein sequence: CSVIRGNTEAFF.

This clone was seen a handful of times. The chain combines TRBV18 with TRBJ2-2; D possibly corresponds to TRBD1 (6 bases). Germline-derived CDR1 and CDR2 are KGHSH and LQKENI. V was clipped by 3 bases and J by 0 bases, with 11 bases between them. The CDR3 runs 16 residues. Here the CDR3 reads CASSPTGPSNTGELFF. CDR3 DNA: TGTGCCAGCTCACCCACAGGGCCCTCGAACACCGGGGAGCTGTTTTTT.

The CDR3 region is CASSPNDRQGHGYTF. The CDR3 nucleotides read TGTGCCAGCAGTCCAAACGACCGACAGGGGCATGGCTACACCTTC. V usage is TRBV3-1 (or the pseudogene TRBV3-2) and J usage is TRBJ1-2; 8 positions agree with TRBD1. Germline V gene lookup returns CDR1 LGHDT and CDR2 YNNKEL (reference sequence). CDR3 length equals 15 residues. V shed 6 bases, J shed 6 bases, and the junction held 12 bases outside the gene matches.

V usage is TRBV6-5 and J usage is TRBJ2-5, with D perhaps matching TRBD2 (6 bases). Trimming stripped 0 bases from V and 8 bases from J, with 16 bases between. The CDR3 runs to 15 residues. Per germline, CDR1 MNHEY and CDR2 SVGAGI. In nucleotides, the CDR3 is TGTGCCAGCAGTTACTCGAGGGGAGGACGCGAAACCCAGTACTTC. Translated, it gives CASSYSRGGRETQYF.

V and J are TRBV5-1 and TRBJ1-1, with D perhaps matching TRBD1 (5 bases). The CDR3 covers 14 residues. Germline V gene sequence: CDR1 SGHRS, CDR2 YFSETQ. The V and J ends lost 0 bases and 1 base respectively, with 7 bases between them. The CDR3 spells CASSLDRRNTEAFF. Here the CDR3 DNA reads TGCGCCAGCAGCTTGGACAGGAGGAACACTGAAGCTTTCTTT.

This clone was found a few times. The chain links TRBV18 to TRBJ1-5; possibly TRBD1 for D (5 bases). Trimming pared 3 bases from V and 1 base from J, leaving 10 bases between. The CDR3 contains 15 residues. Germline V gene data show CDR1 as KGHSH and CDR2 as LQKENI. This CDR3 is CASSPQEGSNQPQHF. CDR3 sequence (DNA): TGTGCCAGCTCACCTCAGGAGGGGAGCAATCAGCCCCAGCATTTT.

This clone has only a few counts. The chain couples TRBV18 to TRBJ1-5; D is unclear. This CDR3 has 16 residues. Germline V gene data show CDR1 as KGHSH and CDR2 as LQKENI. Deletions cut 6 bases from V and 5 bases from J, with 20 bases between. The CDR3 sequence: CASSLESPSSYQPQHF. In DNA, the CDR3 is TGTGCCAGCTCTCTTGAGAGTCCTTCTTCCTATCAGCCCCAGCATTTT.

The table lists this clone with many counts. This chain uses TRBV5-1 with TRBJ2-7, with 7 bases lining up with TRBD2. The length of the CDR3 is 15 residues. Germline V gene sequence: CDR1 SGHRS, CDR2 YFSETQ. Trimming cost V 3 bases and J 2 bases; bases outside gene matches: 8. In nucleotides, the CDR3 is TGCGCCAGCAGCTGGAGCGGGACTCCCGCCTACGAGCAGTACTTC. Translating it yields CASSWSGTPAYEQYF. The variable domain in full, completed from reference TRBV5-1 and TRBJ2-7, reads KAGVTQTPRYLIKTRGQQVTLSCSPISGHRSVSWYQQTPGQGLQFLFEYFSETQRNKGNFPGRFSGRQFSNSRSEMNVSTLELGDSALYLCASSWSGTPAYEQYFGPGTRLTVT.

This chain uses TRBV6-5 with TRBJ2-2; D uncertain. Between the trimmed V and J ends, which lost 8 bases and 2 bases, there was a span of 12 bases. Germline V lookup: CDR1 MNHEY, CDR2 SVGAGI. The CDR3 loop spans 14 amino acids. CDR3 loop: CASVLELNTGELFF. DNA for the CDR3: TGTGCCAGCGTCTTGGAGCTTAACACCGGGGAGCTGTTTTTT.

The sample holds a few counts of this clone. This sequence joins TRBV7-9 and TRBJ1-3, with D uncertain. V was pared by 3 bases and J by 0 bases, with 9 bases between. Looked up from germline, CDR1 is SEHNR and CDR2 is FQNEAQ (reference sequence). The length of the CDR3 is 15 residues. The CDR3 loop is CASSFARLSGNTIYF. DNA for the CDR3: TGTGCCAGCAGCTTCGCCAGACTCTCTGGAAACACCATATATTTT.

The chain links TRBV28 to TRBJ2-7; weak D call: TRBD1 (8 bases). The length of the CDR3 is 14 residues. Per the germline V gene, CDR1 is MDHEN and CDR2 is SYDVKM. The V end lost 6 bases, the J end lost 3 bases, and 15 bases lay between the germline ends. The CDR3 nucleotides read TGTGCCAGCAGGACTACAGGGGGGGACTACGAGCAGTACTTC. Its protein product is CASRTTGGDYEQYF.

The chain links TRBV30 to TRBJ1-1, with a weak D call TRBD1 (5 bases). Germline V lookup: CDR1 GTSNPN, CDR2 SVGIG (reference sequence). CDR3 length equals 12 residues. Trimming took off 4 bases at V and 1 base at J, with 7 bases between the two ends. The CDR3 region has the DNA TGTGCCTGGAACAGGTGGAACACTGAAGCTTTCTTT. This translates into CAWNRWNTEAFF. Supplemented by reference TRBV30 and TRBJ1-1, the full variable domain reads SQTIHQWPATLVQPVGSPLSLECTVEGTSNPNLYWYRQAAGRGLQLLFYSVGIGQISSEVPQNLSASRPQDRQFILSSKKLLLSDSGFYLCAWNRWNTEAFFGQGTRLTVV.

The chain uses TRBV5-1 and TRBJ1-4, with 10 bases aligning to TRBD1. The germline CDR1 and CDR2 sequences are SGHRS and YFSETQ. V was clipped by 0 bases and J by 7 bases; unmatched bases: 3. This CDR3 comprises 15 residues. CDR3 sequence (DNA): TGCGCCAGCAGCTTGGGACAGGGGGCCGGTGAAAAACTGTTTTTT. Residues: CASSLGQGAGEKLFF. Combining the CDR3 with reference TRBV5-1 and TRBJ1-4 gives the whole variable domain KAGVTQTPRYLIKTRGQQVTLSCSPISGHRSVSWYQQTPGQGLQFLFEYFSETQRNKGNFPGRFSGRQFSNSRSEMNVSTLELGDSALYLCASSLGQGAGEKLFFGSGTQLSVL.

This clone was picked up a small number of times. V gene TRBV5-5 combines with J gene TRBJ2-5; TRBD1 matches at 7 bases. The CDR3 is made up of 16 amino acids. Looked up from germline, CDR1 is SGHKS and CDR2 is YYEKEE (reference sequence). With 4 bases clipped from V and 4 bases from J, the junction kept 13 bases outside the gene matches. The CDR3 sequence: CASSPRTRQGIETQYF. The CDR3 region has the DNA TGTGCCAGCAGCCCCCGCACCCGACAGGGAATAGAGACCCAGTACTTC.